These 13 T cell receptor beta chains came from one sample sequenced in a study of regulatory T cells in long-lasting Graves disease. The time point is: newly diagnosed GD, antithyroid drugs for less than 3 months. The TCR library was prepared using RNA isolated from PBMCs. Libraries of TCR beta came from iRepertoire HTBI primers plus Arm-PCR of CDR3 regions. TCRdb re-called the multiplex PCR reads through MiXCR, storing one row per CDR3 protein. The sample includes about 470,000 distinct CDR3 sequences, about 15% seen only once; the top ten take over 15%. These data are also associated with another study on T cells in Graves' hyperthyroidism and ophthalmopathy.

Specimen: peripheral blood mononuclear cells (PBMCs), collected at new diagnosis, from a patient treated with antithyroid drugs. These receptors originate from a woman under 40 with Graves disease.

J is TRBJ1-1 and V is TRBV3-1; D is possibly TRBD1 (5 bases). The CDR3 loop spans 11 amino acids. The germline V gene has CDR1 LGHDT and CDR2 YNNKEL (reference sequence). With 2 bases removed from V and 10 bases from J, the gap between germline ends came to 8 bases. CDR3 region: CASSQRGAAFF. The CDR3 coding sequence is TGTGCCAGCAGCCAACGAGGGGCAGCTTTCTTT. The full variable domain, rest sourced from reference TRBV3-1 and TRBJ1-1, is DTAVSQTPKYLVTQMGNDKSIKCEQNLGHDTMYWYKQDSKKFLKIMFSYNNKELIINETVPNRFSPKSPDKAHLNLHINSLELGDSAVYFCASSQRGAAFFGQGTRLTVV.

This clonotype was found many times. V usage is TRBV12-3 or TRBV12-4 and J usage is TRBJ1-4; 9 nucleotides line up with TRBD1. CDR3 length: 15 amino acids. The ends lost 8 bases at V and 3 bases at J; junction bases unmatched: 7. CDR3 sequence reads: CASGNGDRANEKLFF. The DNA for the CDR3 is TGTGCCAGCGGGAACGGGGACAGGGCTAATGAAAAACTGTTTTTT.

A few counts support this clonotype. A read error is the likely source, as a far larger clone sits one nucleotide away. The V and J genes are TRBV11-3 and TRBJ2-1, with TRBD2 identical over 7 bases. The CDR3 is 15 residues long. CDR1 and CDR2 (germline): SGHNT, YENEEA. CDR3 protein: CASSSTAGSYNGQFF. Here the CDR3 DNA reads TGTGCCAGCAGCTCTACAGCGGGGTCCTACAATGGGCAGTTCTTC.

This clonotype was observed many times. V and J are TRBV7-7 and TRBJ1-3; D call uncertain. The CDR3 runs to 14 residues. CDR1 and CDR2 (germline): SSHAT, FNYEAQ (reference sequence). V was trimmed by 1 base and J by 0 bases, leaving 4 bases between them. This CDR3 is CASSLGPSGNTIYF. CDR3 DNA sequence: TGTGCCAGCAGCTTAGGACCCTCTGGAAACACCATATATTTT.

This clonotype appeared many times. The chain employs TRBV5-6 and TRBJ2-3, with TRBD2 as a possible D gene (7 bases). The germline V and J ends were trimmed by 0 bases and 6 bases, with 14 bases remaining between them. CDR1 and CDR2 from the germline V gene are SGHDT and YYEEEE. The CDR3 contains 15 residues. CDR3 residues: CASSLGGGRADTQYF. CDR3 DNA: TGTGCCAGCAGCTTGGGGGGGGGGCGAGCCGATACGCAGTATTTT.

J is TRBJ2-1 and V is TRBV7-3; 9 bases fit TRBD1. From germline, CDR1 is SGHTA and CDR2 FQGTGA. CDR3 length: 16 residues. Germline trimming cut 3 bases from V and 4 bases from J; bases unmatched to any gene: 7. CDR3 in DNA: TGTGCCAGCAGCTTCTTGACCGGGACAGGGTACAATGAGCAGTTCTTC. Translating gives CASSFLTGTGYNEQFF.

The chain uses TRBV20-1 and TRBJ2-7; the match to TRBD2 covers 9 bases. The CDR3 runs 14 residues. The germline V gene has CDR1 DFQATT and CDR2 SNEGSKA (reference sequence). J gave up 4 bases and V 3 bases, and 7 bases lay outside the gene matches. The CDR3 spells CSASSGRGEYEQYF. As DNA, the CDR3 is TGCAGTGCTAGTAGCGGGAGAGGAGAATACGAGCAGTACTTC.

The chain employs TRBV30 and TRBJ2-1; D call uncertain. The CDR3 spans 12 residues. Between the trimmed V and J ends, which lost 2 bases and 6 bases, there was a span of 8 bases. Germline CDR1 reads GTSNPN; CDR2 reads SVGIG (reference sequence). CDR3: CAWSPSPNEQFF. CDR3 DNA: TGTGCCTGGAGTCCATCCCCCAATGAGCAGTTCTTC.

This clonotype was recorded at least ten times. The V and J genes are TRBV12-3 or TRBV12-4 and TRBJ1-5; D is perhaps TRBD1 (5 bases). V was trimmed by 4 bases and J by 9 bases, leaving 13 bases between them. The CDR3 totals 13 residues. The CDR3 is CASSSRRDPPQHF. CDR3 coding DNA: TGTGCCAGCAGTTCCCGCAGGGACCCGCCCCAGCATTTT.

This rearrangement joins TRBV29-1 to TRBJ2-3; TRBD1 matches at 7 bases. This CDR3 comprises 12 residues. Trimming cost V 6 bases and J 2 bases; bases outside gene matches: 2. Germline loops: CDR1 SQVTM, CDR2 ANQGSEA. The chain's CDR3 is CSVDRDTDTQYF. CDR3 nucleotides: TGCAGCGTCGACAGGGACACAGATACGCAGTATTTT.

The chain couples TRBV28 to TRBJ2-3; 8 bases are a match to TRBD2. CDR1 MDHEN and CDR2 SYDVKM come from the germline V gene. The CDR3 extends over 13 amino acids. V was pared by 9 bases and J by 1 base, with 3 bases of the junction left unmatched. In DNA form, the CDR3 reads TGTGCCAGTGCACTAGCGGGCACAGATACGCAGTATTTT. Amino acid sequence: CASALAGTDTQYF.

A word on this clonotype: At one boundary the junction diverges from the germline segment, which might be a read error. CDR3: CASSLVAREVNQPQHF. The CDR3 coding sequence is TGTGCCAGCAGCTTAGTGGCCAGGGAGGTCAATCAGCCCCAGCACTTT. This chain uses TRBV11-2 with TRBJ1-5; a weak D match, TRBD1 (5 bases). This CDR3 has 16 residues. CDR1 and CDR2 from the germline V gene are SGHAT and FQNNGV.

This chain links TRBV20-1 with TRBJ2-2; 11 nucleotides line up with TRBD2. Germline V gene lookup returns CDR1 DFQATT and CDR2 SNEGSKA (reference sequence). CDR3 length: 16 residues. Germline trimming cut 6 bases from V and 6 bases from J; bases unmatched to any gene: 12. CDR3 region: CSATTSGRGHPGELFF. The CDR3 DNA reads as TGCAGTGCCACAACTAGCGGGAGAGGTCACCCCGGGGAGCTGTTTTTT.